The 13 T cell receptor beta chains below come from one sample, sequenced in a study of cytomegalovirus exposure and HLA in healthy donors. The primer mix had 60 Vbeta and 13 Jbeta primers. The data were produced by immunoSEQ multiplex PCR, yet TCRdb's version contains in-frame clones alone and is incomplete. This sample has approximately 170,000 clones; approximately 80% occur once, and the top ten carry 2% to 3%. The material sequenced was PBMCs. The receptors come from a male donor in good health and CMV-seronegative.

CDR3 protein: CASSLDRSYEQYF. CDR3 sequence (DNA): TGCGCCAGCAGCTTGGATCGGTCCTACGAGCAGTACTTC. The chain joins TRBV5-1 to TRBJ2-7; no definite D call. Germline values: CDR1 SGHRS, CDR2 YFSETQ. The CDR3 totals 13 residues. Trimming removed 0 bases from V and 1 base from J, with 5 bases in between. The whole variable domain, remainder taken from reference TRBV5-1 and TRBJ2-7, is KAGVTQTPRYLIKTRGQQVTLSCSPISGHRSVSWYQQTPGQGLQFLFEYFSETQRNKGNFPGRFSGRQFSNSRSEMNVSTLELGDSALYLCASSLDRSYEQYFGPGTRLTVT.

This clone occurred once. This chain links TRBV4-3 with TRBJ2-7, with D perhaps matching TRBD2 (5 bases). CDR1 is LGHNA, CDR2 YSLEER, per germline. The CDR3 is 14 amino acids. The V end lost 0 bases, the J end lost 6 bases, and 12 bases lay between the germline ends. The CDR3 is CASSQEVTRLEQYF. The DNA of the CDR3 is TGCGCCAGCAGCCAAGAAGTAACTAGGCTCGAGCAGTACTTC.

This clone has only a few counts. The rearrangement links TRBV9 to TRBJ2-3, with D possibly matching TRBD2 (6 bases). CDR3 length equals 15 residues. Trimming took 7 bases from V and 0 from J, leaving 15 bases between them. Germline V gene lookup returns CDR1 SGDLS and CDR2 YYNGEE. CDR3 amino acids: CASSSVGGSTDTQYF. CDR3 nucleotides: TGTGCCAGCTCCTCAGTCGGAGGGAGCACAGATACGCAGTATTTT.

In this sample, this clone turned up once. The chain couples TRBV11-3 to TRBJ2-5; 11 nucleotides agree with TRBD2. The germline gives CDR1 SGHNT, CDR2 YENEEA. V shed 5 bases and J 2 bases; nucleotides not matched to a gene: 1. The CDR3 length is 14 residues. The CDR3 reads CASSRTSGQETQYF. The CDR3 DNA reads TGTGCCAGCAGCCGGACTAGCGGGCAAGAGACCCAGTACTTC.

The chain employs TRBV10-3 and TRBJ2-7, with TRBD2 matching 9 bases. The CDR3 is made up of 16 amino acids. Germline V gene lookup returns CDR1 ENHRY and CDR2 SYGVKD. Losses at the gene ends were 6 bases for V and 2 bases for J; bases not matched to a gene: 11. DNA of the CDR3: TGTGCCATCAGAGCCCAGAGCGGGAGGACCACCTACGAGCAGTACTTC. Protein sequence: CAIRAQSGRTTYEQYF.

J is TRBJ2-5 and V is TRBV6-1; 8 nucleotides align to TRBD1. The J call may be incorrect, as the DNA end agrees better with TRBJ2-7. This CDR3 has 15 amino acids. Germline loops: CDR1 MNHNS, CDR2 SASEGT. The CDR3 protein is CASSDFRDRLDEQYF. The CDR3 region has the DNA TGTGCCAGCAGTGACTTCCGGGACAGGTTGGACGAGCAGTACTTC.

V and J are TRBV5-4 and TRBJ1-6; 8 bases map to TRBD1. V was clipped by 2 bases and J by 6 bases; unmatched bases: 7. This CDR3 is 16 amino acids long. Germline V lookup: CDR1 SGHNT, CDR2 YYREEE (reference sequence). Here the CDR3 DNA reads TGTGCCAGCAGCTTCTCTTGGACAGGGATTAATTCACCCCTCCACTTT. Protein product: CASSFSWTGINSPLHF.

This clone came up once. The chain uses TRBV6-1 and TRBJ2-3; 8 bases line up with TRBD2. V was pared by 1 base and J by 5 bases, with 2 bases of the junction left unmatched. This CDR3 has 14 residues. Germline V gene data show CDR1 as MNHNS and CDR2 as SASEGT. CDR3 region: CASSEELAGDTQYF. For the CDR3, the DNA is TGTGCCAGCAGTGAAGAGCTAGCGGGAGATACGCAGTATTTT.

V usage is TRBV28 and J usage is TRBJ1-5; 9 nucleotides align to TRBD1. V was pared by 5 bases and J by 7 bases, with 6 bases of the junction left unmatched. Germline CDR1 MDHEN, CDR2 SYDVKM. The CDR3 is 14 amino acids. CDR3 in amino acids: CASSVQGAGQPQHF. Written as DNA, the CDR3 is TGTGCCAGCAGTGTACAGGGGGCAGGACAGCCCCAGCATTTT.

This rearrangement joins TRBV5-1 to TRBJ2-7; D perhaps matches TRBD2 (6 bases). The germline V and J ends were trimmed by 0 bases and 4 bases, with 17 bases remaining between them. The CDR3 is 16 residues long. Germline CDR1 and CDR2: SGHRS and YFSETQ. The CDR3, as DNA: TGCGCCAGCAGCTTGGCCGGGGCGGGACTTCCTTACGAGCAGTACTTC. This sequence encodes CASSLAGAGLPYEQYF. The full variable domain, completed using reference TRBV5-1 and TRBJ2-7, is KAGVTQTPRYLIKTRGQQVTLSCSPISGHRSVSWYQQTPGQGLQFLFEYFSETQRNKGNFPGRFSGRQFSNSRSEMNVSTLELGDSALYLCASSLAGAGLPYEQYFGPGTRLTVT.

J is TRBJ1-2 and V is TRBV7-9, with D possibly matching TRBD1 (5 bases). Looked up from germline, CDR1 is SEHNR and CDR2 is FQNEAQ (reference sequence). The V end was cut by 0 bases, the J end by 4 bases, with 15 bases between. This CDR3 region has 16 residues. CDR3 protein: CASSLAGGANLYGYTF. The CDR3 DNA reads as TGTGCCAGCAGCTTAGCAGGCGGGGCCAACCTCTATGGCTACACCTTC. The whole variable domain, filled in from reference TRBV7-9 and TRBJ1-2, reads DTGVSQNPRHKITKRGQNVTFRCDPISEHNRLYWYRQTLGQGPEFLTYFQNEAQLEKSRLLSDRFSAERPKGSFSTLEIQRTEQGDSAMYLCASSLAGGANLYGYTFGSGTRLTVV.

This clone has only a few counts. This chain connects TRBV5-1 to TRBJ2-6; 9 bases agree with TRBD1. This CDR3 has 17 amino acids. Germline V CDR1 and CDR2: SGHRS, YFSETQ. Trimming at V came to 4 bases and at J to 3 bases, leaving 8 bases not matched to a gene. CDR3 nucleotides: TGCGCCAGCAGCAGGACAGGGGATACAAGTGGGGCCAACGTCCTGACTTTC. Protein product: CASSRTGDTSGANVLTF.

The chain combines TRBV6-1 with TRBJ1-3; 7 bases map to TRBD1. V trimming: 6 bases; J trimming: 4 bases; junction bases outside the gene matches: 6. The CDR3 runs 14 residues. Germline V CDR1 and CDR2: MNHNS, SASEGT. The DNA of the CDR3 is TGTGCCAGCAGCCAGACAGGGTCAGGAAACACCATATATTTT. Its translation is CASSQTGSGNTIYF.